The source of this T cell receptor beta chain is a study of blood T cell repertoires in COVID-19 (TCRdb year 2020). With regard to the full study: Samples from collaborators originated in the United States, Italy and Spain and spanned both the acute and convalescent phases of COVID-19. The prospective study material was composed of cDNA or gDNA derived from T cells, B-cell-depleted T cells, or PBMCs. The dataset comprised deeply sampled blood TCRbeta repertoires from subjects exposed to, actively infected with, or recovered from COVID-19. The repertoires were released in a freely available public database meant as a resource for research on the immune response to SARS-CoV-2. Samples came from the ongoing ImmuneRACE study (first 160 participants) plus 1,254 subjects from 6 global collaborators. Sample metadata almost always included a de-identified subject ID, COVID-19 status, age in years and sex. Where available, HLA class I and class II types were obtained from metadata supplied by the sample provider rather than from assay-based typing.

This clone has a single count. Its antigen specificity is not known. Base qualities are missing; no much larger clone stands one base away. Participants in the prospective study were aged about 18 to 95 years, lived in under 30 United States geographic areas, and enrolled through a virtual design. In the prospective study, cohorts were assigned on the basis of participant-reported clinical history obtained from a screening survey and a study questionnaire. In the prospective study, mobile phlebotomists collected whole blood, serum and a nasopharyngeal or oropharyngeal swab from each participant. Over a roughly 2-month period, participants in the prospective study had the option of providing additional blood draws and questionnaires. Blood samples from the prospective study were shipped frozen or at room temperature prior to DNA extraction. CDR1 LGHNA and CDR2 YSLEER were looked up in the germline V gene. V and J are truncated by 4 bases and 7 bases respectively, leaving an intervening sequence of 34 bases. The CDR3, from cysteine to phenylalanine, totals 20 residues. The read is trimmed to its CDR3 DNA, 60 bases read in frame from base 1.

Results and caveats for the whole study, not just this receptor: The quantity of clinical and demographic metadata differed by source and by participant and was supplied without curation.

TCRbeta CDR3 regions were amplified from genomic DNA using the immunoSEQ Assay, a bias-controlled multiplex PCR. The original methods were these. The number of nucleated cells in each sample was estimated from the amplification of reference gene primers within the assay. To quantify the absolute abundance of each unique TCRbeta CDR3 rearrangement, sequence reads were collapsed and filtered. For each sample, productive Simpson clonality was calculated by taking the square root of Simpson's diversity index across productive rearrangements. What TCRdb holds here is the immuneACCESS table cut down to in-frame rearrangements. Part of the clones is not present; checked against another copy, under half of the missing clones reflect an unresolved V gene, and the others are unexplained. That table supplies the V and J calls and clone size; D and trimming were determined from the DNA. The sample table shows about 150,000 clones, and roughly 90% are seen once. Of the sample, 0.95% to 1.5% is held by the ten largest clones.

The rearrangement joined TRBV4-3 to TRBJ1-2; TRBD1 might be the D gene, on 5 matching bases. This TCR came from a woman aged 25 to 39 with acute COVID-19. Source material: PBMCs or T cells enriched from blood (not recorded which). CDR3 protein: CASSRVAVWLGRGEIFGYTF. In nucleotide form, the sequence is TGCGCCAGCAGCCGAGTTGCGGTATGGCTAGGACGGGGGGAGATTTTTGGCTACACCTTC.